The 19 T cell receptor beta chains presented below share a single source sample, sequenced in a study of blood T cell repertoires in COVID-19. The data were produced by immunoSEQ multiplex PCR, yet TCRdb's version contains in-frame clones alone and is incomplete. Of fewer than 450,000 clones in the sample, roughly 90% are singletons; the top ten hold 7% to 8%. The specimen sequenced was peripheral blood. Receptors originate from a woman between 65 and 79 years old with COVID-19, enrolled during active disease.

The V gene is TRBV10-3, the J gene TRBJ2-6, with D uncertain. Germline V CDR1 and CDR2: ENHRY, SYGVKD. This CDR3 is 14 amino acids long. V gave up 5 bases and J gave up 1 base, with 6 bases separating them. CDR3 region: CAISKESGANVLTF. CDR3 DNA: TGTGCCATCAGTAAGGAGTCTGGGGCCAACGTCCTGACTTTC.

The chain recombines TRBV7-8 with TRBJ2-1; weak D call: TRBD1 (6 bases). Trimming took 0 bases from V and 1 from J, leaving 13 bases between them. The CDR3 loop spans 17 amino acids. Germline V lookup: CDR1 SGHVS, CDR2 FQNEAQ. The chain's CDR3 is CASSLARGFFSYNEQFF. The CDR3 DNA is TGTGCCAGCAGCTTAGCGAGGGGGTTCTTTTCCTACAATGAGCAGTTCTTC.

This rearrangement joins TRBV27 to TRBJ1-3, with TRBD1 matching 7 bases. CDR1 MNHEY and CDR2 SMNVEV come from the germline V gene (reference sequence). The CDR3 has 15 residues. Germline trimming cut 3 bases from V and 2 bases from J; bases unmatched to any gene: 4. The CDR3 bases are TGTGCCAGCAGTTTGGGGCAGGGGGCTGGAAACACCATATATTTT. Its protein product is CASSLGQGAGNTIYF.

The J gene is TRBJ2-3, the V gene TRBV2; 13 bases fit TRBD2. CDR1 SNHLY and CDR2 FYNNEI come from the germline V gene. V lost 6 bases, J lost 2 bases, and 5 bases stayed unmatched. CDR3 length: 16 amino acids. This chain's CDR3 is CASRPTSGGLTDTQYF. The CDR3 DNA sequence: TGTGCCAGCAGACCGACTAGCGGGGGGCTCACAGATACGCAGTATTTT.

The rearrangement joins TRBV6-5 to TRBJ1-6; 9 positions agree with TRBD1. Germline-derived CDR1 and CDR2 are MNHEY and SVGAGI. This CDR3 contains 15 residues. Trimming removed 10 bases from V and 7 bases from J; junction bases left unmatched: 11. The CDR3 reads CATMKRDRVNSPLHF. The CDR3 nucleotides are TGTGCCACGATGAAACGGGACAGGGTAAATTCACCCCTCCACTTT.

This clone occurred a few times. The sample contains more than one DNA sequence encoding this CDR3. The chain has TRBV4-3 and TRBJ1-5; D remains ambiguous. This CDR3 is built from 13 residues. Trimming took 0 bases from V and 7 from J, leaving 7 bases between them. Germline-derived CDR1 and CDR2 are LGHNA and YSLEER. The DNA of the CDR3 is TGCGCCAGCAGCCAAGATCTGGGCCAGCCCCAGCATTTT. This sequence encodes CASSQDLGQPQHF.

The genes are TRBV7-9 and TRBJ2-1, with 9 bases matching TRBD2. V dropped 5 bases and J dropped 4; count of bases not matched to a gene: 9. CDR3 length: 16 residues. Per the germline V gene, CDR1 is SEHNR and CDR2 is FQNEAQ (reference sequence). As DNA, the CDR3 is TGTGCCAGCAGCCCTTGGCCTAGCGGGGTTTACAATGAGCAGTTCTTC. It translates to CASSPWPSGVYNEQFF.

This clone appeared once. Here the CDR3 DNA reads TGTGCCTGGAGTCCTCTAGCGGATACCTACAATGAGCAGTTCTTC. Protein: CAWSPLADTYNEQFF. The rearrangement links TRBV30 to TRBJ2-1; 7 bases fit TRBD2. Germline V gene lookup returns CDR1 GTSNPN and CDR2 SVGIG (reference sequence). CDR3 length: 15 residues. Losses at the gene ends were 2 bases for V and 2 bases for J; bases not matched to a gene: 6.

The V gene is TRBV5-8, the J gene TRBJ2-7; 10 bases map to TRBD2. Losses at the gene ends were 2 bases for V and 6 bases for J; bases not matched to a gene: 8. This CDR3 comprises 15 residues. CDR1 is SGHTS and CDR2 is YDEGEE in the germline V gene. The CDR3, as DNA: TGTGCCAGCAGCTTCTCCAGCGGGGGGGCGAGCGAGCAGTACTTC. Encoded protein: CASSFSSGGASEQYF.

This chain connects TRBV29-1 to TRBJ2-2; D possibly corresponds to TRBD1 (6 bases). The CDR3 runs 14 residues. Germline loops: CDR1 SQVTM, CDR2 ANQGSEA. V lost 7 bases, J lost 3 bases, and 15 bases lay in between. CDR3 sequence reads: CSATGSADTGELFF. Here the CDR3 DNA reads TGCAGCGCAACAGGGTCGGCGGACACCGGGGAGCTGTTTTTT.

The CDR3 is CASSTQGEKLFF. The CDR3 nucleotides are TGTGCCAGCAGTACCCAGGGGGAAAAACTGTTTTTT. V gene TRBV2 combines with J gene TRBJ1-4, with D maybe TRBD1 (6 bases). This CDR3 contains 12 residues. Germline CDR1 and CDR2: SNHLY and FYNNEI. V was pared by 5 bases and J by 8 bases, with 9 bases between.

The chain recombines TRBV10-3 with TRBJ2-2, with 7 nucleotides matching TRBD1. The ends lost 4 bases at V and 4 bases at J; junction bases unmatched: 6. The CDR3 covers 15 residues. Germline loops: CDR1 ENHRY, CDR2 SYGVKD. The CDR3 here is CAISAGDRATGELFF. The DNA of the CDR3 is TGTGCCATCAGTGCCGGTGACAGGGCCACCGGGGAGCTGTTTTTT.

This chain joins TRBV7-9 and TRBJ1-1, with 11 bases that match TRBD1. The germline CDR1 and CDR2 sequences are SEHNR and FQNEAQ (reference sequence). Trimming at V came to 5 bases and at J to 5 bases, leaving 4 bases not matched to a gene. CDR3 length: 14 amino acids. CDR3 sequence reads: CASSRGQGETEAFF. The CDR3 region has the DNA TGTGCCAGCAGCCGGGGACAGGGGGAAACTGAAGCTTTCTTT.

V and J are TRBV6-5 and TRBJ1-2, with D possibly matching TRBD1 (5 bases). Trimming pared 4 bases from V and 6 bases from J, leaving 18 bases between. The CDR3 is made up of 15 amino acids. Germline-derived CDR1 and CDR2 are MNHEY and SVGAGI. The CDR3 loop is CASSLWDSPADGYTF. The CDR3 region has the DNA TGTGCCAGCAGTTTATGGGACTCACCCGCCGATGGCTACACCTTC.

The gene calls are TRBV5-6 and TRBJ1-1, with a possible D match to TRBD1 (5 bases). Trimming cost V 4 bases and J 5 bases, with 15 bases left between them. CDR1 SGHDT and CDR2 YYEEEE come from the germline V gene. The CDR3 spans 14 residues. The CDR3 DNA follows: TGTGCCAGCAGCCCGTGGGGGGAGTTGACTGAAGCTTTCTTT. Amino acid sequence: CASSPWGELTEAFF.

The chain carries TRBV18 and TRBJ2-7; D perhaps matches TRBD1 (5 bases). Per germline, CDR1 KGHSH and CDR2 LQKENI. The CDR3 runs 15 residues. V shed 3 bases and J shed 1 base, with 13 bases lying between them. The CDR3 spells CASSPGQAFSYEQYF. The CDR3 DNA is TGTGCCAGCTCACCGGGGCAGGCCTTTTCCTACGAGCAGTACTTC.

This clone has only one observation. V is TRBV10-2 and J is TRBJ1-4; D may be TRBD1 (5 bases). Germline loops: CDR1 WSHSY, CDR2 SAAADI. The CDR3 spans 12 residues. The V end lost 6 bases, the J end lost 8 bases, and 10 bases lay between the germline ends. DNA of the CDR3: TGCGCCAGCAGCCCTCGGGGGGAAAAACTGTTTTTT. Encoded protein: CASSPRGEKLFF.

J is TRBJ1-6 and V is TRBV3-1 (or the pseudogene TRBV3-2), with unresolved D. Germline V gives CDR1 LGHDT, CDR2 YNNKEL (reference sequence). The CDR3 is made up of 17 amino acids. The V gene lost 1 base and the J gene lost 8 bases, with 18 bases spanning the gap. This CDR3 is CASSQVGAGVRDSPLHF. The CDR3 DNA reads TGTGCCAGCAGCCAAGTGGGAGCAGGCGTTAGAGATTCACCCCTCCACTTT.

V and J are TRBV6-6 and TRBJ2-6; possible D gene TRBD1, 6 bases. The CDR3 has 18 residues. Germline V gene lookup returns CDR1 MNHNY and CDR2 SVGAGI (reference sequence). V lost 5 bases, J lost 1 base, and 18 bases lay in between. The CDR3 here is CASSRYTGSLSGANVLTF. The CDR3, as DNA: TGTGCCAGCAGTCGATACACAGGGTCCCTTTCTGGGGCCAACGTCCTGACTTTC.